Included here is one T cell receptor beta chain sequence, with context. Germline CDR1 reads SGHKS; CDR2 reads YYEKEE (reference sequence). Trimming stripped 0 bases from V and 0 bases from J, with 10 bases between. CDR3 length: 16 residues. This entry belongs to a study of blood T cell repertoires in COVID-19. For the study at large: Samples taken during acute and convalescent COVID-19 were collected in the United States, Italy and Spain.

As handled by the study authors: Amplification from reference gene primers served as the basis for estimated nucleated cell counts. TCRdb's copy holds only in-frame clones and misses some; the assay was immunoSEQ multiplex PCR. That table is the source of V, J and clone size, and D and trimming were worked out from the DNA. The data hold 95,000 to 100,000 clones, with more than 75% observed a single time. This TCR was sampled from a woman aged 30 to 39 with acute or convalescent COVID-19. The V and J genes are TRBV5-5 and TRBJ1-5; D is ambiguous. Sequenced: peripheral blood. CDR3 loop: CASSLGAVYSNQPQHF. The CDR3, as DNA: TGTGCCAGCAGCTTGGGGGCAGTATATAGCAATCAGCCCCAGCATTTT.